This TCR beta chain was retrieved from a study of T cells in Graves' hyperthyroidism and ophthalmopathy. The V end was cut by 0 bases, the J end by 8 bases, with 13 bases between. The CDR3 is made up of 15 amino acids. The germline CDR1 and CDR2 sequences are ENHRY and SYGVKD. The CDR3 regions of TCR beta were amplified from RNA transcripts. TCR CDR3 regions were first amplified by RT-PCR with HTBI primers. Using its own MiXCR run on the multiplex PCR reads, TCRdb lists one record per CDR3 protein. The sample consists of 550,000 to 700,000 distinct CDR3 sequences, around 46% of them appearing once. The V call is TRBV10-3, the J call TRBJ1-4; maybe TRBD1 (6 bases). Sequenced input: peripheral blood or thyroid tissue (not recorded which). The sequence was collected from an adult woman with Graves' disease, either hyperthyroidism or ophthalmopathy (not recorded which). The CDR3 DNA reads TGTGCCATCAGTGAGTCGGAGGACAGTCGAGAAAAACTGTTTTTT. Amino acids: CAISESEDSREKLFF.